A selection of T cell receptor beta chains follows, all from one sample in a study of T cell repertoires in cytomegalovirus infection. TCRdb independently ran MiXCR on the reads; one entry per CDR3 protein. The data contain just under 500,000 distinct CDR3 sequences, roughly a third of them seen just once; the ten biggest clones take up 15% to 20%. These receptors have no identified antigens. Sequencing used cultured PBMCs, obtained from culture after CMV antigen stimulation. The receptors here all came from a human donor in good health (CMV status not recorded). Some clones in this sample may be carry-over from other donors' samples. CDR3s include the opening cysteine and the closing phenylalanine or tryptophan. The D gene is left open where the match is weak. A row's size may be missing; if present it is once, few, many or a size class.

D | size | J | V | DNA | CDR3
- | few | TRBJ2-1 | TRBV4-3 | TGCGCCAGCAGCCAAGAGAAGGAGCCCTCCGCCTACAATGAGCAGTTCTTC | CASSQEKEPSAYNEQFF
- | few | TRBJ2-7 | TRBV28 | TGTGCCAGCAGTTTCCGAGGCTACGAGCAGTACTTC | CASSFRGYEQYF
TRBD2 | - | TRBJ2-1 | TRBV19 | TGTGCCAGTAGTACCCAAAGGCTAGCGGGAGTGAATGAGCAGTTCTTC | CASSTQRLAGVNEQFF
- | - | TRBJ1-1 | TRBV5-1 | TGCGCCAGCAGCTTGGAATGGCAGCTGAACACTGAAGCTTTCTTT | CASSLEWQLNTEAFF
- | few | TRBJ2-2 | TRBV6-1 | TGTGCCACCTGTCCCTTTGGGGGAAACACCGGGGAGCTGTTTTTT | CATCPFGGNTGELFF
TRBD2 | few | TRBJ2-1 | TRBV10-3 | TGTGCCATCAGTCCCCAGTGGGGCGGGAGTTCAAATGAGCAGTTCTTC | CAISPQWGGSSNEQFF
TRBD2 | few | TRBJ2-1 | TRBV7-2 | TGTGCCAGCAGCTTAGGACTAGCGGGAGTCCCAGGCTCCTACAATGAGCAGTTCTTC | CASSLGLAGVPGSYNEQFF
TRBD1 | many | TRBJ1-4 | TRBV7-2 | TGTGCCAGCACCAGAGACAGGGGAGGTGAAAAACTGTTTTTT | CASTRDRGGEKLFF
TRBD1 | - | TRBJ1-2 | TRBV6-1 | TGTGCCAGCAGTGAGATGACAGGGTCCGGTGGCTACACCTTC | CASSEMTGSGGYTF
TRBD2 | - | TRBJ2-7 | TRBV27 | TGTGCCAGTAGGGGACTAGCGGGAGGGATCTACGAGCAGTACTTC | CASRGLAGGIYEQYF
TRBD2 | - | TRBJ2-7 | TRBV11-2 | TGTGCCAGCAGCCCCAGACTAGCGGGGCCCTCCTACGAGCAGTACTTC | CASSPRLAGPSYEQYF
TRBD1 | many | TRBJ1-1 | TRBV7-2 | TGTGCCAGCCGAACCACCGGGACAGGGGGCGTAGCTTTCTTT | CASRTTGTGGVAFF
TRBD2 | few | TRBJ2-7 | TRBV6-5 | TGTGCCAGCAGTTTCAGGACTAGCGGGAACGAGCAGTACTTC | CASSFRTSGNEQYF
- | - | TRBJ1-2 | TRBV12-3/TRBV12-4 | TGTGCCAGCACCCGGGACGGCCTTTCGGGTGGCTACACCTTC | CASTRDGLSGGYTF
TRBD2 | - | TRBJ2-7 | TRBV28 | TGTGCCAGCAGTATCCTGGGGCGGGAGGGCCGCTACGAGCAGTACTTC | CASSILGREGRYEQYF
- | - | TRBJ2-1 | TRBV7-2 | TGTGCCAGCACCCGAGCGCGGTACAATGAGCAGTTCTTC | CASTRARYNEQFF
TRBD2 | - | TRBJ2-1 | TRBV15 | TGTGCCACCAGCAGAGTTGACGGGAGGTCCTACAATGAGCAGTTCTTC | CATSRVDGRSYNEQFF
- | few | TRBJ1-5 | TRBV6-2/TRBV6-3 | TGTGCCAGCAGTGACAGGAAAAATCAGCCCCAGCATTTT | CASSDRKNQPQHF
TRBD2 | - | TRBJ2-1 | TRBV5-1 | TGCGCCAGCAGCCTAAGCGGGAGTAGGGGCAATGAGCAGTTCTTC | CASSLSGSRGNEQFF
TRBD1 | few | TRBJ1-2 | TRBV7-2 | TGTGCCAGCAGCTTAGGGACAGGGAGTCAGGGCGGCTACACCTTC | CASSLGTGSQGGYTF
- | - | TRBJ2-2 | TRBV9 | TGTGCCAGCAGCGTAGGGTCTCAGATGACCGGGGAGCTGTTTTTT | CASSVGSQMTGELFF
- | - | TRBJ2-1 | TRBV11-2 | TGTGCCAGCAGCACCACTACCGGGACACCCTACAATGAGCAGTTCTTC | CASSTTTGTPYNEQFF
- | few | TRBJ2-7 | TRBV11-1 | TGTGCCAGCAGTTCGGGGGCCCTCTACGAGCAGTACTTC | CASSSGALYEQYF
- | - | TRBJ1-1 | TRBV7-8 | TGTGCCAGCAGCTCCCCCTCGGGAAGGGCAAACACTGAAGCTTTCTTT | CASSSPSGRANTEAFF
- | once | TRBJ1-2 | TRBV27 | TGTGCCAGCAGTTTAAAAGCCTCAGAGGGCGCAACAGTGAACTATGGCTACACCTTC | CASSLKASEGATVNYGYTF
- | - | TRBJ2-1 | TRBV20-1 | TGCAGTGCTAGAGCTCCGACCCAGAATGAGCAGTTCTTC | CSARAPTQNEQFF
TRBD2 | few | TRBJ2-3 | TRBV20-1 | TGCAGTGCTCCCCGGACTAGCGGCGCTAGCACAGATACGCAGTATTTT | CSAPRTSGASTDTQYF
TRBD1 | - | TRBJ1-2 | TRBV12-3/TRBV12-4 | TGTGCCAGCAGCCCTTTATGGACAGGGCGTAGCTACACCTTC | CASSPLWTGRSYTF
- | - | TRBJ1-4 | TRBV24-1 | TGTGCCCCGAGAGCGGGTTTACGACCAACTAATGAAAAACTGTTTTTT | CAPRAGLRPTNEKLFF
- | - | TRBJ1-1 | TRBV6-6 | TGTGCCAGCAGGGCACCACAGGAGAACACTGAAGCTTTCTTT | CASRAPQENTEAFF
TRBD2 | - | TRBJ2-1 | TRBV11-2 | TGTGCCAGCAGCTACCTAGCGGGAGGTAGTTACAATGAGCAGTTCTTC | CASSYLAGGSYNEQFF
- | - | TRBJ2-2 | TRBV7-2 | TGTGCCAGCAGCCCGGCCCGGGGCACCGGGGAGCTGTTTTTT | CASSPARGTGELFF
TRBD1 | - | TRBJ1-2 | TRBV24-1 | TGTGCCACCAGTGAGGGGACAGGGACGTCTTCTGGCTACACCTTC | CATSEGTGTSSGYTF
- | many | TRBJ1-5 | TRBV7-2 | TGTGCCAGCAGCTCCAGGGTAGGGGCGGACAATCAGCCCCAGCATTTT | CASSSRVGADNQPQHF
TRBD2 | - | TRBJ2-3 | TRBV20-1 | TGCAGTGCTAGAGATCCGGGACTAGCGGGCACAGATACGCAGTATTTT | CSARDPGLAGTDTQYF
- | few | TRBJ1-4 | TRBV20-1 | TGCAGTGCTAGAGAGAGGGGAGCCGCAACTAATGAAAAACTGTTTTTT | CSARERGAATNEKLFF
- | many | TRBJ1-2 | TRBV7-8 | TGTGCCAGCAGCTTAACCTTGGACAGCGACCTTGACTATCGGGGCTACACCTTC | CASSLTLDSDLDYRGYTF
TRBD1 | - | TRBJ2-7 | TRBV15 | TGTGCCACCAGCGGATCAGGGGACAGGGGGCGTAACGAGCAGTACTTC | CATSGSGDRGRNEQYF
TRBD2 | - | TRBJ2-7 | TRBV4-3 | TGCGCCAGCAGCCAAGGCCCTTCGGCGGGAGGCTACGAGCAGTACTTC | CASSQGPSAGGYEQYF
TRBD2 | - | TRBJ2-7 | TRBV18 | TGTGCCAGCTCACCGACTAGCGGGAGTTCCGAGCAGTACTTC | CASSPTSGSSEQYF